The clone carrying this T cell receptor beta chain has a handful of counts. Antigen unknown. TCRdb called the reads again in MiXCR, with one record for every CDR3 protein. The table has some 600,000 distinct CDR3 sequences, approximately 24% seen once. These data originate in a study of T cell repertoires in cytomegalovirus infection. Trimming stripped 5 bases from V and 15 bases from J, with 20 bases between. CDR1 is MNHNS and CDR2 is SASEGT in the germline V gene. The CDR3 sequence is 13 residues long. General study points: CMV-specific TCR beta clonotypes restricted by HLA-C dominated the ex vivo response.

The rearrangement uses TRBV6-1 and TRBJ2-1, with D possibly called TRBD1 or TRBD2 (5 bases each). This clonotype was obtained from a human donor in good health (CMV status not recorded). Some clones in this sample may be carry-over from other donors' samples. The sample was CD8+ T cells from PBMCs. CDR3 region: CASSTRDVLNSFF. The CDR3 nucleotides read TGTGCCAGCAGTACCCGGGACGTCCTGAATTCGTTCTTC.